The next 8 T cell receptor beta chains were all read from a single sample in a study of T cells after yellow fever vaccination. TCRdb re-analysed the 5' RACE reads in MiXCR, keeping a single row per CDR3 protein. This table holds approximately 70,000 distinct CDR3 sequences, about 6% found once. The material was CD8+ T cells sorted from PBMCs, obtained around 45 days after the first yellow fever vaccination. Receptors were obtained from a man aged 18 to 29 who received the YFV17D yellow fever vaccine.

By frequency in the sample, this clonotype is medium-sized (0.01 to 0.1%). The gene calls are TRBV29-1 and TRBJ2-7; possible D gene TRBD1, 6 bases. Trimming stripped 5 bases from V and 3 bases from J, with 14 bases between. The CDR3 contains 13 residues. Germline values: CDR1 SQVTM, CDR2 ANQGSEA. The CDR3 DNA reads as TGCAGCGTTCGAGCAGGGGATAGCTACGAGCAGTACTTC. Protein sequence: CSVRAGDSYEQYF.

This clonotype was observed many times. This chain links TRBV4-1 with TRBJ2-2; no reliable D call. The CDR3 is made up of 15 amino acids. CDR1 is MGHRA and CDR2 is YSYEKL in the germline V gene. V lost 1 base and J 1 base, leaving 7 bases between the germline ends. CDR3 amino acids: CASSQAPGNTGELFF. The CDR3 DNA reads as TGCGCCAGCAGCCAAGCTCCGGGGAACACCGGGGAGCTGTTTTTT.

This clonotype has just a few counts. The V call is TRBV9, the J call TRBJ2-7; TRBD1 agrees at 8 bases. V gave up 3 bases and J gave up 7 bases; unmatched junction bases: 6. The germline V gene encodes CDR1 SGDLS and CDR2 YYNGEE. This CDR3 region has 13 residues. The DNA for the CDR3 is TGTGCCAGCAGCGGACCAACAGGGGGAGAGCAGTACTTC. Its translation is CASSGPTGGEQYF.

This clonotype was seen ten or more times. The CDR3 DNA reads as TGTGCCAGCAGCGTAGAAGAGGGGCGGGTCGATACGCAGTATTTT. As protein: CASSVEEGRVDTQYF. The chain combines TRBV9 with TRBJ2-3, with D possibly being TRBD1 or TRBD2 (5 bases each). Trimming stripped 0 bases from V and 6 bases from J, with 14 bases between. The CDR3 loop spans 15 amino acids. In germline, CDR1 is SGDLS, CDR2 YYNGEE.

This clonotype was counted ten times or more. The J gene is TRBJ1-3, the V gene TRBV4-3, with D unresolved. The CDR3 contains 15 residues. In germline, CDR1 is LGHNA, CDR2 YSLEER. The V gene lost 0 bases and the J gene lost 0 bases, with 6 bases spanning the gap. The CDR3 region is CASSQDGSSGNTIYF. Written as DNA, the CDR3 is TGCGCCAGCAGCCAAGACGGGAGCTCTGGAAACACCATATATTTT.

This clonotype was observed at least ten times. As DNA, the CDR3 is TGTGCCAGCAGCCAAGCCACCCTTAGCGGGGGGGAAGAGACCCAGTACTTC. It specifies CASSQATLSGGEETQYF. This sequence joins TRBV4-2 and TRBJ2-5; 11 nucleotides line up with TRBD2. Germline values: CDR1 LGHNA, CDR2 YNFKEQ. The CDR3 sequence is 17 residues long. V dropped 1 base and J dropped 3; count of bases not matched to a gene: 7.

This clonotype showed up many times. The rearrangement uses TRBV5-1 and TRBJ2-2; D assignment may be TRBD1 or TRBD2 (6 bases each). There are 15 residues in the CDR3. Germline loops: CDR1 SGHRS, CDR2 YFSETQ. V was trimmed by 2 bases and J by 3 bases, leaving 11 bases between them. This chain's CDR3 is CASSFTGAHTGELFF. CDR3 sequence (DNA): TGCGCCAGCAGCTTTACGGGGGCCCACACCGGGGAGCTGTTTTTT.

Many counts were recorded for this clonotype. The rearrangement uses TRBV11-2 and TRBJ1-2; D is perhaps TRBD1 (5 bases). Germline CDR1 and CDR2: SGHAT and FQNNGV. V shed 4 bases and J shed 3 bases, with 9 bases lying between them. The CDR3 contains 13 residues. The CDR3 DNA is TGTGCCAGCAGCTCGCAGGGTTACTATGGCTACACCTTC. Encoded protein: CASSSQGYYGYTF. The full variable domain, in which reference TRBV11-2 and TRBJ1-2 provide the parts outside the CDR3, is EAGVAQSPRYKIIEKRQSVAFWCNPISGHATLYWYQQILGQGPKLLIQFQNNGVVDDSQLPKDRFSAERLKGVDSTLKIQPAKLEDSAVYLCASSSQGYYGYTFGSGTRLTVV.